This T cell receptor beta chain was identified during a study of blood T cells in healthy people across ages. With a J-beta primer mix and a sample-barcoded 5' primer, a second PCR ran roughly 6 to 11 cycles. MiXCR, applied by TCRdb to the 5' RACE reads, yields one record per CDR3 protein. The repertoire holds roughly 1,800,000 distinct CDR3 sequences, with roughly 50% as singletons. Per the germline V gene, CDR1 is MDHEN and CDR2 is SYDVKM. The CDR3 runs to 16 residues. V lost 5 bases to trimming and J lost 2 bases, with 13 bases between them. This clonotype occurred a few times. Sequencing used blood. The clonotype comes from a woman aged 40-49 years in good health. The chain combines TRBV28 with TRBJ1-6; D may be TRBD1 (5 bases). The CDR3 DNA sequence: TGTGCCAGCAGTGGTCCGGGACCGACCTATAATTCACCCCTCCACTTT. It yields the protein CASSGPGPTYNSPLHF. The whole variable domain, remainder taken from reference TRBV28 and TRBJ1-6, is DVKVTQSSRYLVKRTGEKVFLECVQDMDHENMFWYRQDPGLGLRLIYFSYDVKMKEKGDIPEGYSVSREKKERFSLILESASTNQTSMYLCASSGPGPTYNSPLHFGNGTRLTVT.